This TCR beta chain was identified in a study of human T cells and chemical hapten exposure. This sample's time point: pre-sensitization, week 0. The sample's treatment: therapeutic diphenylcyclopropenone sensitization with weekly scalp DPC. Unique molecular identifiers were attached to individual cDNA molecules within the library. In TCRdb, the RACE reads were re-called with MiXCR into one record per CDR3 protein. The sample holds about 51,000 distinct CDR3 sequences; about 9% are singletons and the top ten take 11% to 15%. This clonotype appeared many times. The antigen remains unidentified. The study, taken as a whole, reports: Controls had significantly fewer large CDR3 similarity clusters than were formed by expanded TCRs.

This clonotype originated in a woman aged 35 to 49 with alopecia areata. Some clones in this sample may be carry-over from other donors' samples. Sequenced material: whole blood, taken in connection with sensitization to the hapten diphenylcyclopropenone (DPC).

The CDR3 spells CASSLWESWGMNTEAFF. The CDR3 DNA is TGTGCCAGCAGCTTATGGGAATCTTGGGGTATGAACACTGAAGCTTTCTTT. The chain is built from TRBV7-9 and TRBJ1-1; D gene ambiguous. Per germline, CDR1 SEHNR and CDR2 FQNEAQ (reference sequence). The CDR3 spans 17 residues. The V end lost 2 bases, the J end lost 0 bases, and 16 bases lay between the germline ends.